What follows is one T cell receptor beta chain and its context. The antigen it recognizes is unknown. One base away there is no much larger clone; base qualities are not given. V is cut back by 5 bases and J by 7 bases, with 6 bases in the junction unmatched. CDR1 and CDR2, per the germline V gene, are MNHEY and SVGAGI. CDR3 length: 15 amino acids, cysteine to phenylalanine. The read is trimmed to its CDR3 DNA, 45 bases read in frame from base 1. The CDR3 regions of human TCRbeta chains were analyzed by immunosequencing. Under the source paper's analysis protocol: Repertoire TCRs were checked for matches against a reference library of SARS-CoV-2-specific TCRs that had been generated using the MIRA antigen-specificity platform. Breadth was defined as the fraction of unique TCRs that were SARS-CoV-2-associated, and depth was defined as the fraction of total T cells that were SARS-CoV-2-associated. Each spike-specific TCR was assigned to its reactive spike region and to a CD4 or CD8 class using the MIRA data. Log10-transformed breadth and depth values were compared by one-way ANOVA with Sidak's multiple comparisons tests. What TCRdb holds here is the immuneACCESS table cut down to in-frame rearrangements. Part of the clones is not present; checked against another copy, under half of the missing clones reflect an unresolved V gene, and the others are unexplained. V, J and clone size were drawn from that table, and D and trimming were deduced from the DNA. This sample comprises more than 65,000 clones, roughly 90% of them detected only once. The top ten clones comprise around 6.7% of the sample.

The entry originates in a study of T cell responses to AZD1222 COVID-19 vaccine (dated by TCRdb to the early 2020s). Study-level background: AZD1222 recipients given second doses at about 4 weeks or at about 12 weeks were pooled, since spike-specific TCR depth and breadth were not found to differ between the two schedules. TCR sequencing was performed for approximately 240 trial participants, of whom roughly 200 were given two doses of AZD1222 and around 25 were given two doses of MenACWY control vaccine. Trial participants were enrolled by age into 18-55, 56-69 and 70-plus year subgroups, with roughly 160, 29 and 62 TCR-sequenced participants respectively. On the study overall, not on this receptor specifically: Most participants were white British and females outnumbered males, and the authors suggested that clonal diversity may have been underestimated. Conclusions about previously exposed vaccinees were limited because only a handful of AZD1222 recipients were SARS-CoV-2 seropositive at baseline. Vaccine-associated CD4 TCRs spanned the whole spike protein, with dominant responses in regions 160-218 and 743-854. The 56-69-year group was small, and its depth increase did not reach significance, likely because of low power. After two AZD1222 doses, spike-specific TCR breadth and depth were significantly higher than at day 0 and than in MenACWY recipients. No day 14 peak-response samples were available, so repertoires were characterized only after the peak T cell response. Nearly half of unique spike-specific TCRs reportedly recognized epitopes outside regions mutated in the B.1.351 and B.1.1.7 variants.

Taken with the paper, the label for time point translates to: baseline before first vaccination. Vaccinee samples were obtained from the UK trials COV001 and COV002, which included a single-blind randomized controlled phase 2/3 trial of AZD1222 (ChAdOx1 nCoV-19) in healthy adults. For TCRbeta chain sequencing, PBMC samples from trial participants were taken at day 0 and at day 28 after the second dose. The TCR comes from an adult in good health. The sequenced sample was peripheral blood, obtained on day 0 of AZD1222 vaccination. This sequence uses TRBV6-5 and TRBJ1-6, with TRBD1 matching 9 junction bases. The nucleotides read TGTGCCAGCAGTACAAGACAGGGGGGCAATTCACCCCTCCACTTT. This encodes CASSTRQGGNSPLHF.